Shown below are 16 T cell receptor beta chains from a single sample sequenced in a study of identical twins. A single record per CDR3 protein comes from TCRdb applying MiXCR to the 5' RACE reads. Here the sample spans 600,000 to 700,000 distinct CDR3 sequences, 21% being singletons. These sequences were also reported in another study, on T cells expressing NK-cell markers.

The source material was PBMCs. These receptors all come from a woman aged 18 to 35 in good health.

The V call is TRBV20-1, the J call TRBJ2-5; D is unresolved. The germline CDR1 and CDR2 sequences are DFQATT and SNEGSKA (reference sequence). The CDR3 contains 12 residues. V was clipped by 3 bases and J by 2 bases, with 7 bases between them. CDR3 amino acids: CSASKQQETQYF. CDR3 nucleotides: TGCAGTGCTAGCAAACAGCAAGAGACCCAGTACTTC.

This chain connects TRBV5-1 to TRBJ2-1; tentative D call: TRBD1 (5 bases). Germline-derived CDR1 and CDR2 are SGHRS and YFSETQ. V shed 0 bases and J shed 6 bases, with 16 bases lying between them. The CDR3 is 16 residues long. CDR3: CASSLALVSRGNEQFF. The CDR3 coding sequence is TGCGCCAGCAGCTTGGCCTTAGTATCAAGGGGCAATGAGCAGTTCTTC.

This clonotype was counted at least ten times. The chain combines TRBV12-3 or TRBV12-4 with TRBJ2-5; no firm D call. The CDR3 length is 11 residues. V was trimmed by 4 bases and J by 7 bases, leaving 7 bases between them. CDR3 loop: CASSYEGTQYF. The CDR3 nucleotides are TGTGCCAGCAGTTATGAAGGGACCCAGTACTTC.

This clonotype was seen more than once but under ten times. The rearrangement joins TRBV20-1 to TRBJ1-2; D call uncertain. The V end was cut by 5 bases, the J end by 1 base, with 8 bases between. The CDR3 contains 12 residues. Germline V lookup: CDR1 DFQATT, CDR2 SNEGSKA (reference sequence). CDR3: CSAGGYNYGYTF. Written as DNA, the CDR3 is TGCAGTGCTGGAGGGTATAACTATGGCTACACCTTC.

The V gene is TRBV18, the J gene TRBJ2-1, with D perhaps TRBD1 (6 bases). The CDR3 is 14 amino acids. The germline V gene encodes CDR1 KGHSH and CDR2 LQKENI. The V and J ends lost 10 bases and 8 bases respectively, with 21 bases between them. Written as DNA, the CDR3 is TGTGCCACCCATGGACAGCTCCCCCTCCATGAGCAGTTCTTC. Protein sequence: CATHGQLPLHEQFF. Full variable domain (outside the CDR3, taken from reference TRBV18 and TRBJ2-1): NAGVMQNPRHLVRRRGQEARLRCSPMKGHSHVYWYRQLPEEGLKFMVYLQKENIIDESGMPKERFSAEFPKEGPSILRIQQVVRGDSAAYFCATHGQLPLHEQFFGPGTRLTVL.

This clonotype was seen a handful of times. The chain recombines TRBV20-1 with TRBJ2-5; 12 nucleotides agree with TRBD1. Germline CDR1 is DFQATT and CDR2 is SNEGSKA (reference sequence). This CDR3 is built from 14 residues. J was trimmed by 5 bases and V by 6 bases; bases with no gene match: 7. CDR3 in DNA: TGCAGTGCCCCGGGACAGGGGGCCAGGGAGACCCAGTACTTC. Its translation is CSAPGQGARETQYF.

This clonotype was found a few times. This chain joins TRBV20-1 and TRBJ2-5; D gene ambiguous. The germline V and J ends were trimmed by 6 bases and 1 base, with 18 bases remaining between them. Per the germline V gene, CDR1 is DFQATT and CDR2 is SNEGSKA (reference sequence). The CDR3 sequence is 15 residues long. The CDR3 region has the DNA TGCAGTGCGCTACCTCGGGTCCGGCCCCAAGAGACCCAGTACTTC. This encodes CSALPRVRPQETQYF.

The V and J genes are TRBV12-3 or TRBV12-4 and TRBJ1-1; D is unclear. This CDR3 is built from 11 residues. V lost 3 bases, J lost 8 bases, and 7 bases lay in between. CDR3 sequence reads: CASSLNQEAFF. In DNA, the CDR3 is TGTGCCAGCAGTTTGAACCAAGAAGCTTTCTTT.

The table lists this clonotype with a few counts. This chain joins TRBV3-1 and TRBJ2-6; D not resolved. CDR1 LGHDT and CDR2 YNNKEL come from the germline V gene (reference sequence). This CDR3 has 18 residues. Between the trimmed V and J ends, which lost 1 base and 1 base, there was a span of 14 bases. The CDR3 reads CASSQGFRALSGANVLTF. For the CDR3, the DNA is TGTGCCAGCAGCCAAGGGTTCAGAGCTTTGTCTGGGGCCAACGTCCTGACTTTC.

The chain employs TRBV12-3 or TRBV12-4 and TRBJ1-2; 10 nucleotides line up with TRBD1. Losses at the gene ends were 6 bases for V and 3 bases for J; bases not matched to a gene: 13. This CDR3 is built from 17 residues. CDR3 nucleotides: TGTGCCAGCAGCCAGGGGGACAGGGGAGGGACCGACTATGGCTACACCTTC. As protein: CASSQGDRGGTDYGYTF.

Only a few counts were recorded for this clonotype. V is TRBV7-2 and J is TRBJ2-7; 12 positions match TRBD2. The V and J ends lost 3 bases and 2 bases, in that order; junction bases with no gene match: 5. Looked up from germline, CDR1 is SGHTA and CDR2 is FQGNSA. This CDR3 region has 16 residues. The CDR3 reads CASSFLLAGGPYEQYF. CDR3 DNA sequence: TGTGCCAGCAGCTTCCTCCTAGCGGGAGGGCCCTACGAGCAGTACTTC.

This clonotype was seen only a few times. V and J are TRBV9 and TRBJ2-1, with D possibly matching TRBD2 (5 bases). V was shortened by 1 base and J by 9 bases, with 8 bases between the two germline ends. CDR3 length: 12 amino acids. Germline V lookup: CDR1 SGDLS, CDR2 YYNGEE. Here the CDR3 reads CASSVSGVEQFF. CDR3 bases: TGTGCCAGCAGCGTATCCGGGGTTGAGCAGTTCTTC.

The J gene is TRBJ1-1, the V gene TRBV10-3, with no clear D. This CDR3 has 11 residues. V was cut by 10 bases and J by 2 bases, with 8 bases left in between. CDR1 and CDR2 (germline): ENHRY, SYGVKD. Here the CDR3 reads CATAGNTEAFF. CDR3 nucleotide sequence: TGTGCCACCGCGGGAAACACTGAAGCTTTCTTT.

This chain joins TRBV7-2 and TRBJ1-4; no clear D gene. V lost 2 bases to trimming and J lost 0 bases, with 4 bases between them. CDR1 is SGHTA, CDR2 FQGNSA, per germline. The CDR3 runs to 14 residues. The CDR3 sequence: CASSLMATNEKLFF. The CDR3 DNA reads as TGTGCCAGCAGCTTAATGGCAACTAATGAAAAACTGTTTTTT.

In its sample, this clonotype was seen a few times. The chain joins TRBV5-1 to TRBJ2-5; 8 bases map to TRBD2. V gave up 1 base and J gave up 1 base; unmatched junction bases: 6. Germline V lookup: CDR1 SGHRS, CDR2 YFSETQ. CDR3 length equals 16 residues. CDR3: CASSLTTSGAQETQYF. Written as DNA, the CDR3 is TGCGCCAGCAGCTTGACAACTAGCGGAGCCCAAGAGACCCAGTACTTC.

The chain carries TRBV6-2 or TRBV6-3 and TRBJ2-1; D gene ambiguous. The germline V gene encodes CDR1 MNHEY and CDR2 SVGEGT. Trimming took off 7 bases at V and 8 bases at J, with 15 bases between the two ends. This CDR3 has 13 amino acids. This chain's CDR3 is CASIAGAGDEQFF. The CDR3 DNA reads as TGTGCCAGCATCGCAGGTGCTGGCGATGAGCAGTTCTTC.